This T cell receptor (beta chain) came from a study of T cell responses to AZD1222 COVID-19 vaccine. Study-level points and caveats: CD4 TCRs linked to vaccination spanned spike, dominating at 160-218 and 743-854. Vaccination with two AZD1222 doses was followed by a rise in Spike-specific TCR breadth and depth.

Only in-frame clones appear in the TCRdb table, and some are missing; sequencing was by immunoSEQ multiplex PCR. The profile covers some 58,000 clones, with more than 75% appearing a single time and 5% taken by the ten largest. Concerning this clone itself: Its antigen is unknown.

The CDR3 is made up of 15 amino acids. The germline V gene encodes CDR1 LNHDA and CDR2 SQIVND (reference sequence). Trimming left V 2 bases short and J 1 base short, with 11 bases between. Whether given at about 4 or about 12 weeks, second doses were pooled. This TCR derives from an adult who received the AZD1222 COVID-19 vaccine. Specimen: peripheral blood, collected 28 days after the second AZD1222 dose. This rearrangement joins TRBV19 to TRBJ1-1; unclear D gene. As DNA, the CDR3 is TGTGCCAGTAGTATAACAGCCGAGACGAACACTGAAGCTTTCTTT. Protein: CASSITAETNTEAFF.